This T cell receptor (beta chain) was captured by sequencing in a study of shared clonotypes between healthy human individuals. Background on the study: A donor's plate count was three for CD4 naive and three for CD4 memory; CD8 naive had two and CD8 memory one.

The repertoire was sequenced with immunoSEQ multiplex PCR; TCRdb's copy has only in-frame clones and lacks some. The table lists about 590,000 clones, 95% to 96% of them singletons, with 0.09% to 0.13% in the top ten. Germline lookup yields CDR1 SEHNR and CDR2 FQNEAQ (reference sequence). This CDR3 region has 18 residues. Concerning this clone itself: As yet, its antigen is unknown. One end of the junction varies from germline; a read error may be responsible.

General study findings and limits: About 5.2% was the fraction of naive CD4 clonotypes found shared across several donors. The four-donor shared clonotypes exceeded non-shared clonotypes in generation probability, with non-shared ones scoring lower.

Terminally differentiated effector memory CD45RA+ cells were excluded by CCR7 positive selection of CD45RO-negative cells. The gene calls are TRBV7-9 and TRBJ1-1; 10 positions agree with TRBD1. The receptor was derived from a woman younger than 45 in good health. Source material: naive CD8+ T cells sorted from blood. The CDR3 DNA is TGTGCCAGCAGCGTAGCAGGGACAGGGGTATTCGTGAACACTGAAGCTTTCTTT. Its protein product is CASSVAGTGVFVNTEAFF.